The 23 T cell receptor beta chains reported below all come from one sample, sequenced in a study of shared clonotypes between healthy human individuals. The method was immunoSEQ multiplex PCR; TCRdb's version includes in-frame clones alone and lacks a portion of them. The sample holds 2 million to 2.5 million clones, about 94% seen once. Sequencing used naive CD4+ T cells sorted from blood. Described subset: CD45RA+ positively selected. The source of these receptors is a man aged 18 to 29 in good health.

The chain recombines TRBV4-1 with TRBJ2-1; D is perhaps TRBD1 (5 bases). Trimming cost V 1 base and J 6 bases, with 13 bases left between them. The CDR3 loop spans 15 amino acids. Germline assignment: CDR1 MGHRA and CDR2 YSYEKL. The CDR3 sequence: CASSQGQGSGNEQFF. For the CDR3, the DNA is TGCGCCAGCAGCCAAGGCCAGGGTAGTGGCAATGAGCAGTTCTTC.

The chain joins TRBV2 to TRBJ1-5; D perhaps matches TRBD1 (5 bases). The ends were cut back, 6 bases at V and 0 bases at J, with 15 bases in the middle. CDR3 size: 16 residues. Germline V lookup: CDR1 SNHLY, CDR2 FYNNEI. The CDR3 coding sequence is TGTGCCAGCAGAGGACAAACCCCTTATAGCAATCAGCCCCAGCATTTT. The encoded protein is CASRGQTPYSNQPQHF.

The chain combines TRBV7-8 with TRBJ2-7, with a possible D match to TRBD1 (5 bases). Germline assignment: CDR1 SGHVS and CDR2 FQNEAQ. V shed 5 bases and J shed 4 bases, with 15 bases lying between them. The CDR3 runs to 14 residues. The CDR3 reads CASSLGPLFYEQYF. DNA of the CDR3: TGTGCCAGCAGCCTGGGGCCGCTATTTTACGAGCAGTACTTC.

The rearrangement uses TRBV25-1 and TRBJ1-2, with 9 bases fitting TRBD1. V was clipped by 4 bases and J by 5 bases; unmatched bases: 8. The germline CDR1 and CDR2 sequences are MGHDK and SYGVNS. This CDR3 spans 15 amino acids. CDR3 protein: CASSGGTGRRYGYTF. The CDR3 DNA follows: TGTGCCAGCAGTGGCGGGACAGGGAGGAGGTATGGCTACACCTTC.

With respect to this clone: Other DNA sequences in the sample encode the same CDR3. This sequence joins TRBV11-2 and TRBJ2-5, with TRBD1 matching 7 bases. The junction had 3 bases not matched to a gene; V was cut back by 0 bases and J by 2 bases. This CDR3 region has 15 residues. CDR1 and CDR2 (germline): SGHAT, FQNNGV. CDR3 loop: CASSLDGRGQETQYF. CDR3 coding DNA: TGTGCCAGCAGCTTAGATGGCAGGGGGCAAGAGACCCAGTACTTC.

The chain is built from TRBV7-2 and TRBJ2-1; no firm D call. Trimming left V 3 bases short and J 0 bases short, with 9 bases between. This CDR3 has 15 residues. Per the germline V gene, CDR1 is SGHTA and CDR2 is FQGNSA. CDR3 sequence (DNA): TGTGCCAGCAGCTTTTGGCGGAGCTCCTACAATGAGCAGTTCTTC. As protein: CASSFWRSSYNEQFF.

A word on this clone: Other DNA sequences from this sample encode an identical CDR3 as well. The chain is built from TRBV30 and TRBJ1-2, with no clear D. Germline assignment: CDR1 GTSNPN and CDR2 SVGIG (reference sequence). The CDR3 sequence is 12 residues long. V lost 4 bases to trimming and J lost 2 bases, with 8 bases between them. CDR3 protein: CAWTRANYGYTF. The CDR3, as DNA: TGTGCCTGGACGCGGGCGAACTATGGCTACACCTTC. The complete variable domain, with remaining parts taken from reference TRBV30 and TRBJ1-2, reads SQTIHQWPATLVQPVGSPLSLECTVEGTSNPNLYWYRQAAGRGLQLLFYSVGIGQISSEVPQNLSASRPQDRQFILSSKKLLLSDSGFYLCAWTRANYGYTFGSGTRLTVV.

The chain combines TRBV10-3 with TRBJ2-3, with D perhaps TRBD2 (6 bases). V was trimmed by 0 bases and J by 4 bases, leaving 14 bases between them. CDR3 length: 16 amino acids. Germline V lookup: CDR1 ENHRY, CDR2 SYGVKD. The DNA for the CDR3 is TGTGCCATCAGTGAGTCGGTTGGGGGGTTGCCAGATACGCAGTATTTT. Translating gives CAISESVGGLPDTQYF.

In the case of this clone: Different DNA sequences within this sample yield the same CDR3. The J gene is TRBJ1-5, the V gene TRBV2; D is possibly TRBD1 (5 bases). Trimming left V 6 bases short and J 1 base short, with 10 bases between. CDR1 is SNHLY, CDR2 FYNNEI, per germline. This CDR3 region has 14 residues. CDR3 bases: TGTGCCAGCAGCGAGGGGCGGAGCAATCAGCCCCAGCATTTT. It encodes CASSEGRSNQPQHF.

As to this clone: This specimen includes other DNA sequences encoding the same CDR3. This chain links TRBV20-1 with TRBJ1-1; D ambiguous. The V gene's germline CDR1 is DFQATT and CDR2 SNEGSKA (reference sequence). This CDR3 has 11 amino acids. Trimming cost V 0 bases and J 4 bases, with 3 bases left between them. CDR3 protein: CSARDLTEAFF. The DNA for the CDR3 is TGCAGTGCTAGAGATCTCACTGAAGCTTTCTTT.

As for this clone: This same CDR3 is encoded by further DNA sequences in the sample. The CDR3 loop is CASSYGGLGNTEAFF. As DNA, the CDR3 is TGTGCCAGCAGTTACGGGGGTCTGGGGAACACTGAAGCTTTCTTT. This rearrangement joins TRBV6-5 to TRBJ1-1; D might be TRBD1 (5 bases). The CDR3 sequence is 15 residues long. V lost 2 bases and J lost 1, with 11 bases in between. CDR1 is MNHEY, CDR2 SVGAGI, per germline.

J is TRBJ1-3 and V is TRBV9; 8 nucleotides line up with TRBD1. The trim removed 5 bases at V and 1 base at J, leaving 8 bases unmatched. Germline-derived CDR1 and CDR2 are SGDLS and YYNGEE. The CDR3 contains 16 residues. In DNA, the CDR3 is TGTGCCAGCAGAGACAGGGGCACAGTTTCTGGAAACACCATATATTTT. Translating it yields CASRDRGTVSGNTIYF.

The CDR3 region has the DNA TGCGCCAGCAGCCAGAGCGTTGCAGGGGAGGACAATGAGCAGTTCTTC. This gives the protein CASSQSVAGEDNEQFF. This chain joins TRBV4-1 and TRBJ2-1, with D perhaps matching TRBD1 or TRBD2 (6 bases each). Germline CDR1 is MGHRA and CDR2 is YSYEKL. V dropped 3 bases and J dropped 5 bases, with 17 bases sitting between them. The CDR3 length is 16 residues.

The CDR3 loop is CASRTDLRANYGYTF. CDR3 bases: TGTGCCAGTAGAACTGATTTACGCGCTAACTATGGCTACACCTTC. This chain connects TRBV19 to TRBJ1-2; D is unclear. The V end lost 6 bases, the J end lost 0 bases, and 14 bases lay between the germline ends. This CDR3 region has 15 residues. Germline V CDR1 and CDR2: LNHDA, SQIVND (reference sequence). Variable domain in full (rest from reference TRBV19 and TRBJ1-2): DGGITQSPKYLFRKEGQNVTLSCEQNLNHDAMYWYRQDPGQGLRLIYYSQIVNDFQKGDIAEGYSVSREKKESFPLTVTSAQKNPTAFYLCASRTDLRANYGYTFGSGTRLTVV.

The V gene is TRBV7-8, the J gene TRBJ1-5, with TRBD1 as a possible D gene (5 bases). V lost 3 bases to trimming and J lost 5 bases, with 8 bases between them. Germline CDR1 SGHVS, CDR2 FQNEAQ. The CDR3 runs to 13 residues. CDR3 region: CASSLTVDQPQHF. The CDR3 DNA sequence: TGTGCCAGCAGCTTGACAGTAGATCAGCCCCAGCATTTT.

The V call is TRBV28, the J call TRBJ2-2; D gene unclear. The V end was cut by 6 bases, the J end by 6 bases, with 11 bases between. From germline, CDR1 is MDHEN and CDR2 SYDVKM. The CDR3 spans 13 residues. In nucleotides, the CDR3 is TGTGCCAGCAGCCTCCTTGGCCCCGGGGAGCTGTTTTTT. Translated, it gives CASSLLGPGELFF.

The V call is TRBV4-1, the J call TRBJ2-7; tentative D call: TRBD2 (7 bases). The CDR3 spans 18 residues. Germline V gene lookup returns CDR1 MGHRA and CDR2 YSYEKL. Between the trimmed V and J ends, which lost 3 bases and 4 bases, there was a span of 25 bases. The CDR3 nucleotides read TGCGCCAGCAGCCAGCTAATAGGGGGGGGACAACTAGGGTACGAGCAGTACTTC. Protein product: CASSQLIGGGQLGYEQYF.

J is TRBJ2-7 and V is TRBV10-3; 10 nucleotides match TRBD1. The CDR3 contains 14 residues. Germline-derived CDR1 and CDR2 are ENHRY and SYGVKD. Germline trimming cut 8 bases from V and 3 bases from J; bases unmatched to any gene: 7. The CDR3 DNA reads as TGTGCCATCGCCGGGGACAGGGGAGGCTACGAGCAGTACTTC. This encodes CAIAGDRGGYEQYF.

The genes are TRBV6-4 and TRBJ1-5, with D tentatively TRBD1 (6 bases). V lost 5 bases to trimming and J lost 3 bases, with 11 bases between them. The CDR3 consists of 14 residues. CDR1 MRHNA and CDR2 SNTAGT come from the germline V gene. CDR3 DNA: TGTGCCAGCAGTCCCACAGGGATCAATCAGCCCCAGCATTTT. Translation: CASSPTGINQPQHF.

The chain is built from TRBV6-1 and TRBJ2-2; possibly TRBD1 for D (5 bases). CDR1 MNHNS and CDR2 SASEGT come from the germline V gene. This CDR3 is 12 amino acids long. V shed 8 bases and J shed 5 bases, with 9 bases lying between them. The CDR3 here is CASHQGTGELFF. The CDR3 DNA sequence: TGTGCCAGCCACCAGGGTACCGGGGAGCTGTTTTTT.

The chain employs TRBV28 and TRBJ1-5; 9 bases fit TRBD1. Germline CDR1 is MDHEN and CDR2 is SYDVKM. This CDR3 spans 15 amino acids. With 7 bases clipped from V and 5 bases from J, the junction kept 9 bases outside the gene matches. The CDR3 DNA reads TGTGCCAGCAACTTCGCGGGACAGGGAGATCAGCCCCAGCATTTT. It specifies CASNFAGQGDQPQHF.

The chain recombines TRBV6-5 with TRBJ2-7, with 8 bases matching TRBD1. CDR3 length equals 15 residues. V lost 5 bases to trimming and J lost 3 bases; unmatched junction nucleotides: 9. CDR1 is MNHEY, CDR2 SVGAGI, per germline. In DNA form, the CDR3 reads TGTGCCAGCAGTAGCCAAGACAGGGGAGTCTACGAGCAGTACTTC. Its protein is CASSSQDRGVYEQYF.

V usage is TRBV5-1 and J usage is TRBJ2-1; 11 positions match TRBD2. J gave up 8 bases and V 1 base, and 5 bases lay outside the gene matches. Germline loops: CDR1 SGHRS, CDR2 YFSETQ. The CDR3 has 15 amino acids. The CDR3 DNA is TGCGCCAGCAGCTTGTCCCTAGCGGGAGGCCATGAGCAGTTCTTC. Translation gives CASSLSLAGGHEQFF.